In its sample, the clone carrying this TCR beta chain was seen many times. Its antigen is not identified. This specimen comes from a study of neurological immune-mediated disorders. Points from the study as a whole: HTLV-1-associated myelopathy ranked highest for TCR clonal expansion and multiple sclerosis lowest, beneath healthy controls. Among expanded clones, no CDR3 amino acid sequences were shared across subjects, a pattern suggesting private repertoires in all groups. Neither clinical nor MRI features were associated with the multiple sclerosis repertoire cluster.

5'RACE employing 10-nucleotide random UMIs yielded the cDNA. TCRdb re-called the 5' RACE reads with MiXCR, one entry per CDR3 protein. The sample has some 37,000 distinct CDR3 sequences, more than 3% seen once. Indicated time point: longitudinal time-point 1 (baseline). Germline V lookup: CDR1 DFQATT, CDR2 SNEGSKA (reference sequence). Trimming shortened V by 0 bases and J by 3 bases, and 14 bases separated the two germline ends. The CDR3 length is 15 residues. Material for sequencing was PBMCs. The origin of this receptor is a woman aged 55-70 years with multiple sclerosis. The chain has TRBV20-1 and TRBJ1-1, with D uncertain. In DNA form, the CDR3 reads TGCAGTGCTAGAGATTCAGAACAGTTACACACTGAAGCTTTCTTT. Its protein is CSARDSEQLHTEAFF.